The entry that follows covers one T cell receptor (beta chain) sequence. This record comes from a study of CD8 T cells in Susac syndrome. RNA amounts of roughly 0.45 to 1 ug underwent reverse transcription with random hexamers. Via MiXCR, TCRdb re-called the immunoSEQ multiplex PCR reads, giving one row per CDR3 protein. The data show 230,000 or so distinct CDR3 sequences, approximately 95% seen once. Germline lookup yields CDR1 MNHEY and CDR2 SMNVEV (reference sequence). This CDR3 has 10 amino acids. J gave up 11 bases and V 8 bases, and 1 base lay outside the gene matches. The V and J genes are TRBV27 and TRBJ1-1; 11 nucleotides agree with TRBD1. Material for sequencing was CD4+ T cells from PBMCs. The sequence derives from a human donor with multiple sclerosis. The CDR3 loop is CASGQGAAFF. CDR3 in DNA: TGTGCCAGCGGACAGGGGGCGGCTTTCTTT.